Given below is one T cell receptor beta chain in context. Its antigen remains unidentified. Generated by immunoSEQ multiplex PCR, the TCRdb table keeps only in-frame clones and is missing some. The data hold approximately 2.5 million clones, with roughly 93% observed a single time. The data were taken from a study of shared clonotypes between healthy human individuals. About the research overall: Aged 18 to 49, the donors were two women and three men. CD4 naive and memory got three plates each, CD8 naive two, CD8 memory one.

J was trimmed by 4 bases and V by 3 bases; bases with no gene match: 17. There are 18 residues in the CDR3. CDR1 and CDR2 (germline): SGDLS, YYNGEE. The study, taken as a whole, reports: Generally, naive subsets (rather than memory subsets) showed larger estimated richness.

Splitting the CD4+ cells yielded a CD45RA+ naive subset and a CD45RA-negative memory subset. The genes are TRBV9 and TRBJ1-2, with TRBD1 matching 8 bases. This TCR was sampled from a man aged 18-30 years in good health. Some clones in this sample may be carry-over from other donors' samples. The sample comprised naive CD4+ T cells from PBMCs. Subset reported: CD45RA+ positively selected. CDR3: CASSEGPHRGALGYGYTF. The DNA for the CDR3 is TGTGCCAGCAGCGAGGGACCCCACAGGGGGGCGCTGGGCTATGGCTACACCTTC.